What follows are 5 T cell receptor beta chains derived from one specimen sequenced in a study of blood T cell repertoires in COVID-19. TCRdb's copy holds only in-frame clones and misses some; the assay was immunoSEQ multiplex PCR. Here the sample spans 190,000 or so clones, around 90% being singletons. The material sequenced was PBMCs or T cells enriched from blood (not recorded which). These receptor sequences come from a woman between 25 and 40 years old who had recovered from COVID-19.

This clone was found a few times. The V call is TRBV11-3, the J call TRBJ2-1; 9 nucleotides line up with TRBD1. The CDR3 runs 15 residues. V was clipped by 5 bases and J by 13 bases; unmatched bases: 15. Germline CDR1 and CDR2: SGHNT and YENEEA. CDR3 protein: CASSKSEGQGYNQFF. For the CDR3, the DNA is TGTGCCAGCAGCAAGTCAGAGGGACAGGGTTACAACCAGTTCTTC.

The V and J genes are TRBV24-1 and TRBJ2-5, with TRBD1 matching 8 bases. Germline values: CDR1 KGHDR, CDR2 SFDVKD. Trimming removed 4 bases from V and 0 bases from J; junction bases left unmatched: 6. There are 16 residues in the CDR3. Here the CDR3 reads CATSERTGLYQETQYF. The CDR3 region has the DNA TGTGCCACCAGTGAGAGGACAGGGCTGTACCAAGAGACCCAGTACTTC.

CDR3 coding DNA: TGTGCCAGCAGTTACAGAGACTACAGGGGACGGAACACTGAAGCTTTCTTT. Protein: CASSYRDYRGRNTEAFF. This chain connects TRBV6-2 or TRBV6-3 to TRBJ1-1; 7 bases line up with TRBD1. The CDR3 extends over 17 amino acids. The J segment lost 1 base and the V segment lost 2 bases, leaving 10 bases of the junction unmatched. Looked up from germline, CDR1 is MNHEY and CDR2 is SVGEGT.

This rearrangement joins TRBV6-5 to TRBJ1-4, with TRBD1 identical over 10 bases. Per germline, CDR1 MNHEY and CDR2 SVGAGI. The CDR3 sequence is 15 residues long. The trim removed 5 bases at V and 6 bases at J, leaving 6 bases unmatched. CDR3 sequence: CASSLRTGGDEKLFF. DNA for the CDR3: TGTGCCAGCAGTCTCCGGACAGGGGGTGATGAAAAACTGTTTTTT.

The chain employs TRBV3-1 (or the pseudogene TRBV3-2) and TRBJ1-4, with unresolved D. This CDR3 has 14 residues. V shed 2 bases and J shed 8 bases, with 12 bases lying between them. Looked up from germline, CDR1 is LGHDT and CDR2 is YNNKEL (reference sequence). CDR3 amino acids: CASSQQTSGEKLFF. The CDR3 DNA reads TGTGCCAGCAGCCAACAGACCTCGGGGGAAAAACTGTTTTTT.